This TCR beta chain was found in a study of vaccination effects on CD4 cells after COVID-19. About the study: Viral peptide pools were used in the ViraFEST assay to expand antigen-specific CD4+ T cells, and sequencing came afterward.

Isolation of CD4+ T cells took place after nine to ten days of culture. Two-dose vaccination with either BNT162b2 or mRNA-1273 was given to the participants. Nucleocapsid antibodies stayed negative before and after vaccination, showing no earlier SARS-CoV-2 infection. Half-medium replacement with IL-2 medium occurred on days 3 and 7. As to this clone: Its antigen is as yet unknown.

The repertoire was sequenced with immunoSEQ multiplex PCR; TCRdb's copy has only in-frame clones and lacks some. Here the sample spans about 40,000 clones, around 66% being singletons. Looked up from germline, CDR1 is SGHNT and CDR2 is YYREEE (reference sequence). This CDR3 contains 13 residues. J gave up 3 bases and V 5 bases, and 3 bases lay outside the gene matches. The sequenced sample was CD4+ T cells from PBMCs cultured without peptide, obtained after COVID-19 vaccination. The chain is built from TRBV5-4 and TRBJ2-5; TRBD1 aligns across 8 bases. The receptor comes from a human donor who received a COVID-19 vaccine. CDR3 bases: TGTGCCAGCAGGATACAGGGGGAAGAGACCCAGTACTTC. It yields the protein CASRIQGEETQYF.